One and the same sample provided the 13 T cell receptor beta chains below, sequenced in a study of T cell repertoires in cytomegalovirus infection. Using its own MiXCR run on the reads, TCRdb lists one record per CDR3 protein. The sample includes 310,000 or so distinct CDR3 sequences, around 25% of them seen just once. The sequenced material came from PBMCs. The receptors shown here come from a human donor in good health (CMV status not recorded). Some clones in this sample may be carry-over from other donors' samples.

This clonotype was observed once. The rearrangement links TRBV4-3 to TRBJ2-7, with D possibly TRBD1 on 6 matching bases. The V end was cut by 8 bases, the J end by 1 base, with 12 bases between. The CDR3 spans 13 residues. Germline CDR1 and CDR2: LGHNA and YSLEER. Written as DNA, the CDR3 is TGCGCCAGCGGCAGGGGAATGTCCTACGAGCAGTACTTC. Amino acid sequence: CASGRGMSYEQYF.

This clonotype appeared once. This chain connects TRBV29-1 to TRBJ2-1, with D perhaps being TRBD1 or TRBD2 (5 bases each). Germline CDR1 is SQVTM and CDR2 is ANQGSEA. Trimming cost V 1 base and J 0 bases, with 10 bases left between them. The CDR3 spans 15 residues. In DNA, the CDR3 is TGCAGCGTTGAAGTTGAGGGGAGCTCCTACAATGAGCAGTTCTTC. Translation gives CSVEVEGSSYNEQFF.

This chain connects TRBV7-2 to TRBJ1-2; 7 bases are shared with TRBD1. V dropped 4 bases and J dropped 8; count of bases not matched to a gene: 13. The CDR3 runs 15 residues. Germline V gene data show CDR1 as SGHTA and CDR2 as FQGNSA. The CDR3 DNA sequence: TGTGCCAGCAGCTCAGCCTCCGGACAGGTCTCCGGCTACACCTTC. This gives the protein CASSSASGQVSGYTF.

The rearrangement links TRBV30 to TRBJ1-5, with TRBD1 as a possible D gene (5 bases). The V gene lost 3 bases and the J gene lost 1 base, with 13 bases spanning the gap. Germline CDR1 and CDR2: GTSNPN and SVGIG (reference sequence). This CDR3 spans 15 amino acids. CDR3 nucleotides: TGTGCCTGGAGGTCCCCCACAGGCAGCAATCAGCCCCAGCATTTT. Its protein is CAWRSPTGSNQPQHF.

This clonotype was seen a few times. A much larger clone sits a single nucleotide away, making a read error possible. J is TRBJ1-5 and V is TRBV7-2; the D gene is possibly TRBD1 (5 bases). Germline V gives CDR1 SGHTA, CDR2 FQGNSA. V was shortened by 1 base and J by 0 bases, with 22 bases between the two germline ends. The CDR3 consists of 20 residues. The CDR3 DNA follows: TGTGCCAGCAGCTTAGTGGACACACGCGCCCGGATATATAGCAATCAGCCCCAGCATTTT. This encodes CASSLVDTRARIYSNQPQHF.

This clonotype appeared a few times. The J gene is TRBJ2-3, the V gene TRBV5-1; 13 bases align to TRBD2. Germline-derived CDR1 and CDR2 are SGHRS and YFSETQ. The ends lost 2 bases at V and 5 bases at J; junction bases unmatched: 5. The CDR3 spans 16 residues. The chain's CDR3 is CASSFGLAGVLDTQYF. DNA of the CDR3: TGCGCCAGCAGCTTTGGACTAGCGGGAGTCCTAGATACGCAGTATTTT.

This clonotype was seen only a few times. J is TRBJ2-7 and V is TRBV28; D perhaps matches TRBD1 (6 bases). Trimming removed 6 bases at V and 4 bases at J, with 22 bases between. This CDR3 comprises 16 residues. The germline CDR1 and CDR2 sequences are MDHEN and SYDVKM. The CDR3 bases are TGTGCCAGCAGAGGGGGTGGGACCTCTTCCATTTACGAGCAGTACTTC. Amino acids: CASRGGGTSSIYEQYF.

On this clonotype: This is likely a read error, given that the CDR3 carries no conserved phenylalanine or tryptophan at its end. The J gene is TRBJ2-7, the V gene TRBV7-9, with TRBD2 matching over 7 bases. The length of the CDR3 is 15 residues. Per the germline V gene, CDR1 is SEHNR and CDR2 is FQNEAQ (reference sequence). The ends lost 1 base at V and 7 bases at J; junction bases unmatched: 10. This chain's CDR3 is CASSLGRGIAGEQYY. The CDR3, as DNA: TGTGCCAGCAGCTTAGGGCGGGGGATCGCGGGGGAGCAGTACTAC.

The gene calls are TRBV28 and TRBJ1-2; maybe TRBD1 (6 bases). Germline lookup yields CDR1 MDHEN and CDR2 SYDVKM. Deletions cut 5 bases from V and 1 base from J, with 14 bases between. This CDR3 is built from 15 residues. In DNA, the CDR3 is TGTGCCAGCAGTCACGGGGGCGAAGATAACTATGGCTACACCTTC. Its translation: CASSHGGEDNYGYTF.

This clonotype was observed a few times. The chain uses TRBV28 and TRBJ1-1, with no clear D. The CDR3 is made up of 15 amino acids. Trimming pared 3 bases from V and 0 bases from J, leaving 11 bases between. Germline V gene lookup returns CDR1 MDHEN and CDR2 SYDVKM. Here the CDR3 DNA reads TGTGCCAGCAGTTTCGAGCCGCGAATGAACACTGAAGCTTTCTTT. It encodes CASSFEPRMNTEAFF.

This clonotype was observed a few times. The chain carries TRBV19 and TRBJ2-7; perhaps TRBD2 as D (5 bases). The CDR3 extends over 13 amino acids. The germline gives CDR1 LNHDA, CDR2 SQIVND (reference sequence). V was trimmed by 7 bases and J by 0 bases, leaving 10 bases between them. In DNA, the CDR3 is TGTGCCAGTAAACATGGGAGCTCCTACGAGCAGTACTTC. Protein sequence: CASKHGSSYEQYF.

V and J are TRBV9 and TRBJ1-2, with 8 bases lining up with TRBD1. CDR1 and CDR2 from the germline V gene are SGDLS and YYNGEE. This CDR3 spans 15 amino acids. V gave up 6 bases and J gave up 2 bases; unmatched junction bases: 9. In DNA form, the CDR3 reads TGTGCCAGCACCCAGGGGGCAGCCACGAACTATGGCTACACCTTC. As protein: CASTQGAATNYGYTF. Full variable domain (remainder filled in from reference TRBV9 and TRBJ1-2): DSGVTQTPKHLITATGQRVTLRCSPRSGDLSVYWYQQSLDQGLQFLIQYYNGEERAKGNILERFSAQQFPDLHSELNLSSLELGDSALYFCASTQGAATNYGYTFGSGTRLTVV.

The table lists this clonotype with a few counts. The V and J genes are TRBV6-1 and TRBJ2-3; possibly TRBD2 for D (6 bases). Germline CDR1 and CDR2: MNHNS and SASEGT. V shed 6 bases and J shed 11 bases, with 9 bases lying between them. The CDR3 covers 10 residues. CDR3 DNA sequence: TGTGCCAGCAGCCGGGGGAAGCAGTATTTT. Translation: CASSRGKQYF.